Reported below is one T cell receptor (beta chain). The table came from immunoSEQ multiplex PCR; TCRdb's copy has only in-frame clones and leaves some out. The table lists tens of thousands of clones, about nine tenths of them singletons. The source of the sample is a study of blood T cell repertoires in COVID-19. The V gene's germline CDR1 is MNHEY and CDR2 SMNVEV (reference sequence). The CDR3 has 14 residues. V lost 4 bases and J lost 5; bases outside the gene matches: 7. The sample was peripheral blood. The origin of this receptor is a woman older than 75 with acute or convalescent COVID-19. The chain is built from TRBV27 and TRBJ2-7; 8 bases align to TRBD2. DNA of the CDR3: TGTGCCAGCAGTTCCGGGAGGGCCAAAAACGAGCAGTACTTC. Translating it yields CASSSGRAKNEQYF.